This is a list of T cell receptor beta chains from one sample in a study of blood T cells in healthy people across ages. TCRdb re-called the 5' RACE reads with MiXCR, one entry per CDR3 protein. The sample holds hundreds of thousands of distinct CDR3 sequences, around 48% seen once. Sample: blood. The receptor set was obtained from a woman in her sixties in good health. CDR3s include the opening cysteine and the closing phenylalanine or tryptophan. Each record gives: clone size, J gene, D gene, V gene, CDR3 protein, CDR3 DNA. D genes are given only for firm matches. The size of a clone is reported for some rows only, either as once, few or many, or as a class for expanded clones.

>NA|TRBJ2-3|NA|TRBV7-3
CASSPRTSKDTQYF
TGTGCCAGCAGCCCACGGACAAGCAAAGATACGCAGTATTTT
>many|TRBJ2-5|TRBD1|TRBV7-8
CASSTGQGTMGTQYF
TGTGCCAGCAGCACAGGACAGGGAACCATGGGGACCCAGTACTTC
>NA|TRBJ2-7|TRBD1|TRBV18
CASSPQGQATYEQYF
TGTGCCAGCTCACCACAGGGACAGGCGACCTACGAGCAGTACTTC
>few|TRBJ1-2|NA|TRBV20-1
CSATDRRLGYGYTF
TGCAGTGCCACAGACAGGAGGCTGGGCTATGGCTACACCTTC
>many|TRBJ1-1|TRBD1|TRBV7-2
CASTPGTGRGRTTEAFF
TGTGCCAGCACCCCCGGCACGGGCAGGGGGCGGACCACTGAAGCTTTCTTT
>NA|TRBJ1-5|NA|TRBV20-1
CSAVPERGRQPQHF
TGCAGTGCCGTACCCGAGAGGGGACGGCAGCCCCAGCATTTT
>NA|TRBJ2-7|TRBD1|TRBV20-1
CSARPTQGNYEQYF
TGCAGTGCTAGACCTACACAGGGGAACTACGAGCAGTACTTC
>NA|TRBJ1-2|NA|TRBV29-1
CSSQGVRDGYTF
TGCAGCTCTCAAGGGGTACGAGATGGCTACACCTTC
>NA|TRBJ1-4|NA|TRBV4-3
CASSQVWSYNEKLFF
TGCGCCAGCAGCCAAGTCTGGTCCTATAATGAAAAACTGTTTTTT
>NA|TRBJ1-1|NA|TRBV28
CASSDPGRDFSGEAFF
TGTGCCAGCAGCGACCCCGGCAGGGACTTCTCTGGGGAAGCTTTCTTT
>NA|TRBJ2-7|TRBD1|TRBV11-3
CASSDTGTGYQYF
TGTGCCAGCAGCGACACCGGGACAGGATACCAGTACTTC
>NA|TRBJ2-3|TRBD2|TRBV9
CASSRSRSGIADTQYF
TGTGCCAGCAGCCGTAGTCGGAGCGGGATCGCAGATACGCAGTATTTT
>few|TRBJ2-1|NA|TRBV6-2/TRBV6-3
CASSYALARYNEQFF
TGTGCCAGCAGTTACGCTCTAGCGCGCTACAATGAGCAGTTCTTC
>NA|TRBJ1-1|NA|TRBV28
CASTNSGGDTEAFF
TGTGCCAGCACAAATTCCGGGGGGGACACTGAAGCTTTCTTT
>NA|TRBJ2-2|TRBD1|TRBV4-1
CASSRQGYTGELFF
TGCGCCAGCAGCCGACAGGGATACACCGGGGAGCTGTTTTTT
>NA|TRBJ1-1|NA|TRBV7-3
CASSLLPMVDTEAFF
TGTGCCAGCAGCTTACTTCCAATGGTGGACACTGAAGCTTTCTTT
>few|TRBJ1-2|NA|TRBV27
CASSLLRGPFGYGYTF
TGTGCCAGCAGTTTGTTAAGGGGCCCTTTTGGTTATGGCTACACCTTC
>many|TRBJ2-7|NA|TRBV14
CASSQGLGYHEQYF
TGTGCCAGCAGCCAAGGACTAGGATACCACGAGCAGTACTTC
>NA|TRBJ2-1|TRBD2|TRBV20-1
CSAPHSGSSYNEQFF
TGCAGTGCTCCCCATAGCGGGAGTTCCTACAATGAGCAGTTCTTC
>many|TRBJ2-1|TRBD2|TRBV29-1
CSVEGASGSYNEQFF
TGCAGCGTTGAAGGGGCTAGCGGATCCTACAATGAGCAGTTCTTC
>NA|TRBJ1-1|NA|TRBV7-9
CASSSSGPNTEAFF
TGTGCCAGCAGCTCATCAGGTCCGAACACTGAAGCTTTCTTT
>NA|TRBJ2-1|TRBD2|TRBV29-1
CSFDSGSNYNEQFF
TGCAGCTTCGATAGCGGGAGTAATTACAATGAGCAGTTCTTC
>NA|TRBJ2-1|TRBD2|TRBV20-1
CSASPTSGMENEQFF
TGCAGTGCTAGCCCGACTAGCGGGATGGAAAATGAGCAGTTCTTC
>NA|TRBJ2-5|TRBD2|TRBV20-1
CRTSGRGNEQYF
TGCAGGACTAGCGGGAGGGGAAATGAGCAGTACTTC
>many|TRBJ2-7|NA|TRBV7-9
CASSLVRAGQGHEQYF
TGTGCCAGCAGCTTAGTAAGGGCAGGGCAAGGGCACGAGCAGTACTTC
>few|TRBJ1-1|NA|TRBV5-1
CASSLDPGAAEAFF
TGCGCCAGCAGCTTGGACCCGGGGGCGGCTGAAGCTTTCTTT
>few|TRBJ2-5|NA|TRBV28
CASSSIRGSETQYF
TGTGCCAGCAGTTCCATCAGGGGTTCGGAGACCCAGTACTTC
>NA|TRBJ1-5|TRBD1|TRBV5-1
CASSQTGSQPQHF
TGCGCCAGCAGCCAGACAGGGTCTCAGCCCCAGCATTTT
>NA|TRBJ2-4|TRBD2|TRBV6-5
CASSRLAGGQYF
TGTGCCAGCAGTCGACTAGCGGGAGGGCAGTACTTC
>NA|TRBJ2-2|TRBD1|TRBV12-3/TRBV12-4
CASSLEDRGPGELFF
TGTGCCAGCAGCCTCGAGGACAGGGGCCCCGGGGAGCTGTTTTTT
>few|TRBJ2-7|TRBD2|TRBV20-1
CSARPSGRVYHEQYF
TGCAGTGCTAGACCTAGCGGGAGAGTCTACCACGAGCAGTACTTC
>once|TRBJ2-5|NA|TRBV5-1
CASNCSGTEPLETQYF
TGCGCCAGCAATTGTTCCGGGACGGAACCATTAGAGACCCAGTACTTC
>NA|TRBJ2-1|NA|TRBV7-9
CASSPIVEQFF
TGTGCCAGCAGCCCGATCGTTGAGCAGTTCTTC
>NA|TRBJ1-2|TRBD1|TRBV20-1
CSYRDSEDYGYTF
TGCAGTTACCGGGACAGTGAGGACTATGGCTACACCTTC
>NA|TRBJ2-5|TRBD2|TRBV5-1
CASSLARLAEETQYF
TGCGCCAGCAGCTTGGCCCGACTAGCGGAAGAGACCCAGTACTTC
>NA|TRBJ2-5|NA|TRBV20-1
CSARAGHNEQYF
TGCAGTGCCAGAGCCGGGCACAATGAGCAGTACTTC
>few|TRBJ2-5|TRBD1|TRBV3-1
CASSHSQTGVLETQYF
TGTGCCAGCAGCCACTCCCAGACAGGGGTTTTAGAGACCCAGTACTTC
>NA|TRBJ2-3|TRBD2|TRBV20-1
CSAETLAVSTDTQYF
TGCAGTGCTGAAACACTAGCGGTCTCCACAGATACGCAGTATTTT
>NA|TRBJ2-1|NA|TRBV20-1
CSARDPLAGGENEQFF
TGCAGTGCTAGAGATCCACTGGCGGGCGGTGAAAATGAGCAGTTCTTC
>NA|TRBJ2-7|TRBD2|TRBV20-1
CSARLRLAGVYEQYF
TGCAGTGCTAGATTGCGGCTAGCGGGAGTCTACGAGCAGTACTTC
>NA|TRBJ1-2|TRBD1|TRBV25-1
CASRRTGMRYGYTF
TGTGCCAGCAGACGGACAGGGATGAGGTATGGCTACACCTTC
>NA|TRBJ1-4|NA|TRBV5-8
CASSLVLSPGKLFF
TGTGCCAGCAGCTTGGTGTTGAGTCCGGGAAAACTGTTTTTT
>NA|TRBJ2-7|NA|TRBV20-1
CSAAGDRYEQYF
TGCAGTGCGGCTGGGGACCGCTACGAGCAGTACTTC
>few|TRBJ1-6|NA|TRBV21-1
CASSKANRVPYNSPLHF
TGTGCCAGCAGCAAAGCGAACCGGGTACCCTATAATTCACCCCTCCACTTT
>NA|TRBJ2-5|NA|TRBV3-1
CASSQWSGTQETQYF
TGTGCCAGCAGCCAATGGAGCGGGACACAAGAGACCCAGTACTTC
>NA|TRBJ2-4|TRBD2|TRBV7-2
CASSLAGGGAKNIQYF
TGTGCCAGCAGCTTAGCTGGGGGAGGGGCCAAAAACATTCAGTACTTC
>NA|TRBJ2-7|TRBD1|TRBV7-2
CASRAPGTASYEQYF
TGTGCCAGCAGGGCTCCGGGGACAGCGTCCTACGAGCAGTACTTC
>NA|TRBJ1-1|NA|TRBV5-1
CASSPSTSGSRGTNTEAFF
TGCGCCAGCAGCCCCTCAACGAGTGGGAGTAGGGGTACGAATACTGAAGCTTTCTTT
>NA|TRBJ2-1|TRBD1|TRBV15
CATSRGGDRGKGKQFF
TGTGCCACCAGCAGAGGGGGGGACAGGGGTAAGGGTAAGCAGTTCTTC
>NA|TRBJ2-4|NA|TRBV6-5
CASSYSSLAFQYF
TGTGCCAGCAGTTACTCTAGCCTAGCGTTTCAGTACTTC
>NA|TRBJ1-2|NA|TRBV27
CASRGFSAIAGSFGYTF
TGTGCCAGCAGAGGCTTTTCTGCGATCGCTGGGAGTTTCGGCTACACCTTC
>many|TRBJ2-7|NA|TRBV9
CASSVDLGAYEQYF
TGTGCCAGCAGCGTTGACCTAGGGGCCTACGAGCAGTACTTC
>few|TRBJ2-1|NA|TRBV20-1
CSVMTPRSGNEQFF
TGCAGTGTTATGACACCCCGATCAGGCAATGAGCAGTTCTTC
>NA|TRBJ1-2|NA|TRBV28
CASSVRDKSYGYTF
TGTGCCAGCAGTGTACGGGACAAATCCTATGGCTACACCTTC
>NA|TRBJ1-2|NA|TRBV11-2
CASSSRRRANYGYTF
TGTGCCAGCAGCTCCCGACGGAGAGCTAACTATGGCTACACCTTC